The 9 T cell receptor beta chains below were found in one sample sequenced in a study of technical replicates of blood from four donors. TCRdb's table, derived via immunoSEQ multiplex PCR, lists solely in-frame clones and lacks some. Counted here are fewer than 90,000 clones, 94% occurring once; the ten biggest clones make up about 0.26%. The source material was T cells isolated from PBMCs. The receptors were sampled from a human donor in good health.

The chain recombines TRBV7-9 with TRBJ2-5; TRBD2 aligns across 9 bases. This CDR3 comprises 18 residues. Looked up from germline, CDR1 is SEHNR and CDR2 is FQNEAQ (reference sequence). V was clipped by 5 bases and J by 5 bases; unmatched bases: 18. CDR3 sequence: CASSPTEAAGGLMETQYF. CDR3 bases: TGTGCCAGCAGCCCGACCGAAGCAGCGGGGGGCCTCATGGAGACCCAGTACTTC.

The V call is TRBV19, the J call TRBJ1-2, with 7 bases lining up with TRBD1. Germline V lookup: CDR1 LNHDA, CDR2 SQIVND (reference sequence). V trimming: 1 base; J trimming: 3 bases; junction bases outside the gene matches: 8. CDR3 length: 16 residues. CDR3: CASSIVDRARHYGYTF. CDR3 coding DNA: TGTGCCAGTAGTATAGTCGACAGGGCCCGCCACTATGGCTACACCTTC.

The CDR3 loop is CASSSHWGDSPETQYF. In DNA, the CDR3 is TGTGCCAGCAGCTCCCATTGGGGCGACAGTCCGGAGACCCAGTACTTC. The V gene is TRBV7-9, the J gene TRBJ2-5; TRBD1 is a possible D gene (5 bases). The V gene's germline CDR1 is SEHNR and CDR2 FQNEAQ (reference sequence). The CDR3 consists of 16 residues. V lost 4 bases to trimming and J lost 5 bases, with 20 bases between them.

V usage is TRBV27 and J usage is TRBJ2-7; D ambiguous. Trimming removed 4 bases at V and 3 bases at J, with 7 bases between. This CDR3 is built from 12 residues. The germline gives CDR1 MNHEY, CDR2 SMNVEV (reference sequence). This CDR3 reads CASSSLFYEQYF. The CDR3 DNA follows: TGTGCCAGCAGTTCCCTCTTCTACGAGCAGTACTTC.

The V and J genes are TRBV4-1 and TRBJ2-1, with TRBD2 as a possible D gene (5 bases). Germline CDR1 is MGHRA and CDR2 is YSYEKL. The CDR3 is 11 residues long. V was clipped by 2 bases and J by 10 bases, with 6 bases between them. The CDR3 DNA follows: TGCGCCAGCAGCCAACGGGGAGAGCAGTTCTTC. It is translated as CASSQRGEQFF.

This clone was counted between two and nine times. This rearrangement joins TRBV30 to TRBJ1-1; maybe TRBD1 (6 bases). V lost 0 bases to trimming and J lost 6 bases, with 8 bases between them. The CDR3 spans 12 residues. Germline CDR1 is GTSNPN and CDR2 is SVGIG (reference sequence). The CDR3 bases are TGTGCCTGGAGTGTATGGGGGCCTGAAGCTTTCTTT. This sequence encodes CAWSVWGPEAFF.

This chain links TRBV19 with TRBJ2-2, with D maybe TRBD2 (6 bases). Germline V lookup: CDR1 LNHDA, CDR2 SQIVND (reference sequence). The CDR3 loop spans 15 amino acids. V gave up 7 bases and J gave up 3 bases, with 15 bases separating them. The CDR3 sequence is CASNIGGIYTGELFF. As DNA, the CDR3 is TGTGCCAGTAATATTGGGGGGATATACACCGGGGAGCTGTTTTTT.

The V gene is TRBV5-1, the J gene TRBJ2-7; 8 nucleotides align to TRBD1. CDR1 is SGHRS and CDR2 is YFSETQ in the germline V gene. The V and J ends lost 4 bases and 1 base, in that order; junction bases with no gene match: 10. The CDR3 length is 16 residues. CDR3 bases: TGCGCCAGCAGCGGAGGACAGGGTTTGGGGTCCTACGAGCAGTACTTC. It yields the protein CASSGGQGLGSYEQYF.

This CDR3 reads CASSPKAGHTEAFF. The CDR3 bases are TGTGCCAGCAGCCCCAAGGCGGGGCATACCGAAGCTTTCTTT. The genes are TRBV7-3 and TRBJ1-1, with D possibly TRBD1 on 5 matching bases. This CDR3 comprises 14 residues. V was trimmed by 5 bases and J by 8 bases, leaving 18 bases between them. Germline CDR1 reads SGHTA; CDR2 reads FQGTGA.